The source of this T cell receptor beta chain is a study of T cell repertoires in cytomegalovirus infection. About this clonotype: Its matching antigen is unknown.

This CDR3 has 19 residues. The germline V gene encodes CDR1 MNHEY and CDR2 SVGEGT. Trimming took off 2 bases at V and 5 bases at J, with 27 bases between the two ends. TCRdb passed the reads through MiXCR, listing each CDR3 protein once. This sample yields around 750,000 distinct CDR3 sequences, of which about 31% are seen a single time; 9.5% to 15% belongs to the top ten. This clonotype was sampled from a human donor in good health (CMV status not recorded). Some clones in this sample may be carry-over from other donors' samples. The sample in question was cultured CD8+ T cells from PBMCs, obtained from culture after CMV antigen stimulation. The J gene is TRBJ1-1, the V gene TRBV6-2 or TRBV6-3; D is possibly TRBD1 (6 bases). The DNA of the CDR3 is TGTGCCAGCAGTTACAACGTACACCCGACCAGGGGTTTATTAACTGAAGCTTTCTTT. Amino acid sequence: CASSYNVHPTRGLLTEAFF.